A single TCR beta chain is shown here with its context. The sample comes from a study of T cell changes during pregnancy in multiple sclerosis. The length of the CDR3 is 15 residues. Deletions cut 1 base from V and 4 bases from J, with 12 bases between. Germline V gene data show CDR1 as LNHNV and CDR2 as YYDKDF (reference sequence). Profiled with immunoSEQ multiplex PCR; TCRdb holds only in-frame clones, not every one. Among 40,000 to 50,000 clones listed, about 93% were seen once. The source material was CD4+ T cells from peripheral blood mononuclear cells, sampled in the first trimester of pregnancy. V gene TRBV15 combines with J gene TRBJ2-3; D might be TRBD2 (6 bases). The source of this sequence is a female donor with multiple sclerosis, enrolled in a pregnancy study. CDR3 in amino acids: CATSRVPGLPDTQYF. CDR3 nucleotides: TGTGCCACCAGCAGAGTCCCTGGACTACCAGATACGCAGTATTTT.